One TCR beta chain is described in this entry. Its target is unknown. The table came from immunoSEQ multiplex PCR; TCRdb's copy has only in-frame clones and leaves some out. The sample holds 23,000 or so clones, around 86% seen once. Germline assignment: CDR1 LNHDA and CDR2 SQIVND (reference sequence). The CDR3 is made up of 16 amino acids. The trim removed 7 bases at V and 9 bases at J, leaving 12 bases unmatched. The data are from a study of T cells after posttransplantation cyclophosphamide. Whole-study findings and limits: Tissue-infiltrating T cells from skin or gut overlapped little with blood T cells. Recipient CMV seropositivity and CMV reactivation strongly tracked TRB clonality. Later blood repertoires were often dominated by clones from the donor CD8+ memory compartment.

Control samples came 1 year after myeloablative marrow transplants with methotrexate plus calcineurin inhibitor. The genes are TRBV19 and TRBJ1-6; 10 bases are shared with TRBD1. The sequence derives from a female patient younger than 45 who received an allogeneic stem cell transplant from an unrelated donor, was CMV-positive, and had acute and chronic GVHD. The graft donor may be the source of some T cells. The sequencing used PBMCs, collected about 360 days after allogeneic stem cell transplant with calcineurin inhibitor and methotrexate. The CDR3 loop reads CASNSGTGVYGSPLHF. The CDR3 nucleotides read TGTGCCAGTAACTCCGGGACAGGGGTTTATGGTTCACCCCTCCACTTT.